This is a list of T cell receptor beta chains from one sample in a study of T cell responses to AZD1222 COVID-19 vaccine. Sequenced by immunoSEQ multiplex PCR; TCRdb stores in-frame clones only, minus some. The sample has over 95,000 clones, around 88% seen once. Sequences were derived from peripheral blood, sampled 28 days after the second AZD1222 dose. All receptors come from an adult who received the AZD1222 COVID-19 vaccine. The CDR3 runs from the conserved cysteine through the conserved F or W. Fields, in order: CDR3 DNA, CDR3 protein, D gene, clone size, J gene, V gene. D genes are given only for firm matches. Clone sizes are given selectively: once, few, many, or a class where the clone is expanded.

TGTGCCAGCTCCCTCAGGGACACTGAAGCTTTCTTT,CASSLRDTEAFF,.,.,TRBJ1-1,TRBV18
TGTGCCAGCAGTGACCAGGGGGCTGGAGGCTACACCTTC,CASSDQGAGGYTF,TRBD1,.,TRBJ1-2,TRBV25-1
TGTGCCAGCTCACCTGCGGGGTACTCCTACGAGCAGTACTTC,CASSPAGYSYEQYF,.,.,TRBJ2-7,TRBV18
TGTGCCAGCAGTGACCAACAGGGGCATACTGAAGCTTTCTTT,CASSDQQGHTEAFF,TRBD1,.,TRBJ1-1,TRBV5-6
TGTGCCAGTAGCCAGCAGGGAGGGGATTCACCCCTCCACTTT,CASSQQGGDSPLHF,.,.,TRBJ1-6,TRBV19
TGCAGCGTCACCGGACAGGGGCTTGATGGCTACACCTTC,CSVTGQGLDGYTF,TRBD1,.,TRBJ1-2,TRBV29-1
TGTGCCAGCTCCCAAAGGACAGGGTCGATAGAGACCCAGTACTTC,CASSQRTGSIETQYF,TRBD1,once,TRBJ2-5,TRBV18
TGTGCCAGCAGTTACTCTTCGGGGGGGACTGAAGCTTTCTTT,CASSYSSGGTEAFF,.,.,TRBJ1-1,TRBV6-2/TRBV6-3
TGTGCCAGCAGTCCCGCCCCGGACAGCAATCAGCCCCAGCATTTT,CASSPAPDSNQPQHF,.,.,TRBJ1-5,TRBV27
TGTGCCAGCAGCCGAAAACAGGGGACGGCCTACGAGCAGTACTTC,CASSRKQGTAYEQYF,TRBD1,.,TRBJ2-7,TRBV14
TGTGCCAGCAGCCCACCCTGGGGGCGGGGGAACACTGAAGCTTTCTTT,CASSPPWGRGNTEAFF,.,.,TRBJ1-1,TRBV7-9
TGTGCCAGCAGCTTAGGTGACACGGCCACTGAAGCTTTCTTT,CASSLGDTATEAFF,.,.,TRBJ1-1,TRBV7-9
TGTGCCAGCAGTGAGTTCCAGGGGGCGGGCTATGAGCAGTTCTTC,CASSEFQGAGYEQFF,TRBD1,.,TRBJ2-1,TRBV6-1
TGCAGCGTCACAGGGGGCAACGGCTGGGCAGATACGCAGTATTTT,CSVTGGNGWADTQYF,TRBD1,.,TRBJ2-3,TRBV29-1
TGTGCCAGCACCATAAGCCCCAGGATGAACACTGAAGCTTTCTTT,CASTISPRMNTEAFF,.,.,TRBJ1-1,TRBV28
TGCGCCAGCAGCATTACTGCGGGACTGCTCAATCAGCCCCAGCATTTT,CASSITAGLLNQPQHF,.,.,TRBJ1-5,TRBV4-1
TGTGCCAGCAGCTTAGAAGGGAACCCTGAAGCTTTCTTT,CASSLEGNPEAFF,.,.,TRBJ1-1,TRBV7-9
TGCGCCAGCAGCTTGGCGGCGGACTCAAAGTATGGCTACACCTTC,CASSLAADSKYGYTF,.,.,TRBJ1-2,TRBV5-1
TGTGCCAGCAGCTCGGACAGTCCCCCAGATACGCAGTATTTT,CASSSDSPPDTQYF,.,.,TRBJ2-3,TRBV7-2
TGTGCCAGCAGTTCCGCCAACAGGGGTCGCGCCTTT,CASSSANRGRAF,TRBD1,.,TRBJ1-6,TRBV6-2/TRBV6-3
TGTGCCAGCAGTCTTGAGGGGGTTACTGAAGCTTTCTTT,CASSLEGVTEAFF,.,once,TRBJ1-1,TRBV6-5
TGCGCCAGCAGCTTCGGCGGTTACGAGCAGTACTTC,CASSFGGYEQYF,.,once,TRBJ2-7,TRBV5-1
TGTGCCAGCAGCTTGGGACCGTCGGCCCAGGAGACCCAGTACTTC,CASSLGPSAQETQYF,.,.,TRBJ2-5,TRBV7-3
TGCGCCAGCAGCTGGTCAACGTCGAACATGGAATACACCTTC,CASSWSTSNMEYTF,.,.,TRBJ1-2,TRBV5-1
TGCGCCAGCAGCTTGGCGGCTATCACAGATACGCAGTATTTT,CASSLAAITDTQYF,.,.,TRBJ2-3,TRBV5-1
TGTGCCAGCAGCCAAGATATAGGCCTCCATGGCTACACCTTC,CASSQDIGLHGYTF,.,.,TRBJ1-2,TRBV14
TGTGCCAGCAGCCCCCCGGGACAGGCGAACACCGGGGAGCTGTTTTTT,CASSPPGQANTGELFF,TRBD1,once,TRBJ2-2,TRBV5-4
TGTGCCAGCAGTTTATCCAGGACAGGGGATTCACCCCTCCACTTT,CASSLSRTGDSPLHF,TRBD1,.,TRBJ1-6,TRBV27
TGTGCCAGCAGCGTGAAAGCGGAACCCCAAGAGACCCAGTACTTC,CASSVKAEPQETQYF,.,.,TRBJ2-5,TRBV6-4
TGCAGCGTGACCCCGGTTGGGACAGGGGACATTCAGTACTTC,CSVTPVGTGDIQYF,TRBD1,.,TRBJ2-4,TRBV29-1
TGTGCCAGCAGTTACTCTTGGGGTGGTTTGGATGCGCAGCCCCAGCATTTT,CASSYSWGGLDAQPQHF,.,.,TRBJ1-5,TRBV6-2/TRBV6-3
TGTGCCAGCAGCTCGTCCACAGGGCGGGGTGAAGCTTTCTTT,CASSSSTGRGEAFF,.,.,TRBJ1-1,TRBV13
TGCGCCAGCAGCCAAGGGGTAGCGGGGGGGTCGGATACGCAGTATTTT,CASSQGVAGGSDTQYF,TRBD2,.,TRBJ2-3,TRBV4-1
TGTGCCAGCAGCTTCAGGGTTGACTATGGCTACACCTTC,CASSFRVDYGYTF,.,.,TRBJ1-2,TRBV11-2
TGTGCCAGCAGCGAGCAGGTGGCAAAACTGTTTTTT,CASSEQVAKLFF,.,.,TRBJ1-4,TRBV7-3
TGTGCCAGCAGCCTAGCCTCCCAAGAGACCCAGTACTTC,CASSLASQETQYF,.,.,TRBJ2-5,TRBV12-3/TRBV12-4
TGTGCCAGCAGCAGGGGATTCTCTGGGGCCAACGTCCTGACTTTC,CASSRGFSGANVLTF,.,.,TRBJ2-6,TRBV6-2/TRBV6-3
TGTGCCATCAGTGCGGAGGGGGGTTGGGGCTACACCTTC,CAISAEGGWGYTF,.,.,TRBJ1-2,TRBV10-3
TGTGCCAGCAGGCCGGGACAGGGGGCTTGGCGGCCCCAGCATTTT,CASRPGQGAWRPQHF,TRBD1,few,TRBJ1-5,TRBV6-5
TGTGCCAGCAGCCCCCCTAATTACAATGAGCAGTTCTTC,CASSPPNYNEQFF,.,.,TRBJ2-1,TRBV4-2
TGTGCCAGCAGCCCCGGGACAGATAACACTGAAGCTTTCTTT,CASSPGTDNTEAFF,TRBD1,once,TRBJ1-1,TRBV7-9
TGTGCCAGCAGCCAAGTTTGGGTCAATCAGCCCCAGCATTTT,CASSQVWVNQPQHF,.,.,TRBJ1-5,TRBV3-1/TRBV3-2
TGCGCCAACAGCCTGACTAGCGGGGGGGCAGCATCCAATGAGCAGTTCTTC,CANSLTSGGAASNEQFF,TRBD2,.,TRBJ2-1,TRBV5-1
TGTGCCAGCAGCTCGGAAAATTGGGGGGAAGGCTATGGCTACACCTTC,CASSSENWGEGYGYTF,.,.,TRBJ1-2,TRBV11-2
TGTGCCAGCAGCCAACAGGGTTATGGCTACACCTTC,CASSQQGYGYTF,.,few,TRBJ1-2,TRBV5-6
TGTGCCAGCAGTACTAGCGGGGGGGCGGATACGCAGTATTTT,CASSTSGGADTQYF,TRBD2,.,TRBJ2-3,TRBV6-4
TGCGCCAGCAGCCAAGTGGGGATTTTTAATGAAAAACTGTTTTTT,CASSQVGIFNEKLFF,.,.,TRBJ1-4,TRBV4-1
TGCGCCAGCAGCCAAGGACAGGGAGGCTATGGCTACACCTTC,CASSQGQGGYGYTF,TRBD1,.,TRBJ1-2,TRBV5-1